Below, one T cell receptor (beta chain) is given with its context. This specimen comes from a study of cytomegalovirus exposure and HLA in healthy donors. The donors gave bone marrow, and they were healthy. The PCR used 60 Vbeta and 13 Jbeta primers. The data were produced by immunoSEQ multiplex PCR, yet TCRdb's version contains in-frame clones alone and is incomplete. Of some 180,000 clones in the sample, 77% are singletons; the top ten hold 3.7%. The CDR3 is 14 amino acids. V was cut by 5 bases and J by 7 bases, with 18 bases left in between. Germline V gives CDR1 SEHNR, CDR2 FQNEAQ (reference sequence).

The sample consisted of PBMCs. The chain is built from TRBV7-9 and TRBJ2-7; TRBD2 might be the D (5 bases). This receptor was taken from a woman aged 55-69 years in good health and CMV-seropositive. The CDR3 spells CASSIGTGFGEQYF. The CDR3 DNA follows: TGTGCCAGCAGCATAGGTACGGGGTTTGGTGAGCAGTACTTC.